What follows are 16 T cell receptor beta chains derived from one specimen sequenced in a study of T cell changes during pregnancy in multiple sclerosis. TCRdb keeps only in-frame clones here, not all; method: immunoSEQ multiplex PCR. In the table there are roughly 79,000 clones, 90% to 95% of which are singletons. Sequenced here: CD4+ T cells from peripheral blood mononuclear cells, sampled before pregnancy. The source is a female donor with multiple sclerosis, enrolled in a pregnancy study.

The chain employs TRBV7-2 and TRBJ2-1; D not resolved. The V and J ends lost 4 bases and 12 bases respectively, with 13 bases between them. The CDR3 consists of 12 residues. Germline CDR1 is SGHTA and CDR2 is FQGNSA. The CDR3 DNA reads TGTGCCAGCAGCTCCTCTTTGGCACGGCAGTTCTTC. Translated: CASSSSLARQFF. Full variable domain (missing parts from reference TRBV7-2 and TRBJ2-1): GAGVSQSPSNKVTEKGKDVELRCDPISGHTALYWYRQSLGQGLEFLIYFQGNSAPDKSGLPSDRFSAERTGGSVSTLTIQRTQQEDSAVYLCASSSSLARQFFGPGTRLTVL.

The CDR3 loop is CASTSGEINEQFF. The CDR3 DNA sequence: TGTGCCAGCACTAGCGGGGAGATCAATGAGCAGTTCTTC. V and J are TRBV7-3 and TRBJ2-1; 9 bases are a match to TRBD2. Germline CDR1 and CDR2: SGHTA and FQGTGA. There are 13 residues in the CDR3. V gave up 7 bases and J gave up 6 bases; unmatched junction bases: 4. Combining the CDR3 with reference TRBV7-3 and TRBJ2-1 gives the whole variable domain GAGVSQTPSNKVTEKGKYVELRCDPISGHTALYWYRQSLGQGPEFLIYFQGTGAADDSGLPNDRFFAVRPEGSVSTLKIQRTERGDSAVYLCASTSGEINEQFFGPGTRLTVL.

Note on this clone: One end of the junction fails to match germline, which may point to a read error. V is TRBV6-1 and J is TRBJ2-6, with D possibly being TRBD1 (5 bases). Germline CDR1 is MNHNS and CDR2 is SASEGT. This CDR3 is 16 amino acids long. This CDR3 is CASTELGASGANVLTF. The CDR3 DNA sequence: TGTGCCAGCACTGAACTTGGGGCTTCTGGGGCCAACGTCCTGACTTTC.

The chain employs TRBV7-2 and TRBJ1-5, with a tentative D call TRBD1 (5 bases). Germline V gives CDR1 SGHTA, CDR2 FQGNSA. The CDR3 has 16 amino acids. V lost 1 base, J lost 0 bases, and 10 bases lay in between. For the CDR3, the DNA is TGTGCCAGCAGCTTAGTAGGGGCCAATAGCAATCAGCCCCAGCATTTT. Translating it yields CASSLVGANSNQPQHF.

CDR3 sequence reads: CATSTAGTGNLKQYF. CDR3 nucleotide sequence: TGTGCCACCAGCACGGCCGGGACAGGGAATTTAAAGCAGTACTTC. The chain joins TRBV15 to TRBJ2-7, with 9 bases matching TRBD1. The CDR3 has 15 amino acids. Losses at the gene ends were 4 bases for V and 8 bases for J; bases not matched to a gene: 12. Germline lookup yields CDR1 LNHNV and CDR2 YYDKDF (reference sequence). The whole variable domain, filled in from reference TRBV15 and TRBJ2-7, reads DAMVIQNPRYQVTQFGKPVTLSCSQTLNHNVMYWYQQKSSQAPKLLFHYYDKDFNNEADTPDNFQSRRPNTSFCFLDIRSPGLGDTAMYLCATSTAGTGNLKQYFGPGTRLTVT.

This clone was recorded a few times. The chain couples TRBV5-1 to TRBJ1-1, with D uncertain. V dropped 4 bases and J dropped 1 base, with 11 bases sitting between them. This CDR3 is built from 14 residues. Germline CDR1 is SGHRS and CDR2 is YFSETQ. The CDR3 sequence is CASSPNTANTEAFF. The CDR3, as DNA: TGCGCCAGCAGCCCCAATACAGCGAACACTGAAGCTTTCTTT.

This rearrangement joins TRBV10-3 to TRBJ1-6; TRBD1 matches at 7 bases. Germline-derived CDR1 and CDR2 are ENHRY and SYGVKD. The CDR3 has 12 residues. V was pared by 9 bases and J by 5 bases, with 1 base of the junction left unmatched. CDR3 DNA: TGTGCCATACAGGGGAATAATTCACCCCTCCACTTT. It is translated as CAIQGNNSPLHF.

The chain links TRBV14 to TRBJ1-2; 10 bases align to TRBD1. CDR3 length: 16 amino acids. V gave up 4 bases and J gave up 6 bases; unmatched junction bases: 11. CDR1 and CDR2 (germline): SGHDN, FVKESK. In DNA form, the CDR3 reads TGTGCCAGCAGCCGCCAACCCCGACAGGGGGCTGATGGCTACACCTTC. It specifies CASSRQPRQGADGYTF.

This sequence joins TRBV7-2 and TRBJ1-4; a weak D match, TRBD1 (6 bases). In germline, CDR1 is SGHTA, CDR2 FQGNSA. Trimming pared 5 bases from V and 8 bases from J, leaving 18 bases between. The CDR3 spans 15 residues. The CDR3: CASSQRGGRLEKLFF. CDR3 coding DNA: TGTGCCAGCAGCCAGCGGGGGGGGCGCCTAGAAAAACTGTTTTTT.

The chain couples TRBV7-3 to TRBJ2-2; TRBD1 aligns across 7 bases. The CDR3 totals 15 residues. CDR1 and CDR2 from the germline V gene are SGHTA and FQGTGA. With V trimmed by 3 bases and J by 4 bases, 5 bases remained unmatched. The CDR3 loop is CASSLRQGATGELFF. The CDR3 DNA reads TGTGCCAGCAGCTTGAGACAGGGTGCCACCGGGGAGCTGTTTTTT.

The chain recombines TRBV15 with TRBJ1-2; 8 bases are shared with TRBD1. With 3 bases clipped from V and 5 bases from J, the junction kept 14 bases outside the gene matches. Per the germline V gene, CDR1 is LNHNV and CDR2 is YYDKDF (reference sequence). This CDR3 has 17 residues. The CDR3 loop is CATSSPSRTGRGYGYTF. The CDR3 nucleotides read TGTGCCACCAGCAGCCCTTCCCGGACAGGGAGGGGTTATGGCTACACCTTC.

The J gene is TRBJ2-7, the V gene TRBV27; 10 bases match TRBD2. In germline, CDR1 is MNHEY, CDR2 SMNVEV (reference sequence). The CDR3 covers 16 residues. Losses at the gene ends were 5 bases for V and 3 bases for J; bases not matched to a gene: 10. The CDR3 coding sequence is TGTGCCAGCAGTCAGCCCAGCGGGAGGGCCCTCTACGAGCAGTACTTC. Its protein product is CASSQPSGRALYEQYF.

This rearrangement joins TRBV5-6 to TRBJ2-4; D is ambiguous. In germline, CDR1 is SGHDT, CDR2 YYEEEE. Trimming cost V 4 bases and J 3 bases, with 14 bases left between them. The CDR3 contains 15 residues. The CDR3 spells CASSLYGLGKNIQYF. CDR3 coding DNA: TGTGCCAGCAGCCTCTACGGGTTGGGCAAAAACATTCAGTACTTC. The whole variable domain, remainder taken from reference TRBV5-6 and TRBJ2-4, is DAGVTQSPTHLIKTRGQQVTLRCSPKSGHDTVSWYQQALGQGPQFIFQYYEEEERQRGNFPDRFSGHQFPNYSSELNVNALLLGDSALYLCASSLYGLGKNIQYFGAGTRLSVL.

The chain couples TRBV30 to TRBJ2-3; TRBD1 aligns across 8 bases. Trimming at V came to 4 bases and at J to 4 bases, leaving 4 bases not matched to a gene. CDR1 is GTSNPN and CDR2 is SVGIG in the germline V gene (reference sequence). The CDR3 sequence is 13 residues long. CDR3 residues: CAWNRGISDTQYF. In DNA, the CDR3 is TGTGCCTGGAACAGGGGGATCTCAGATACGCAGTATTTT. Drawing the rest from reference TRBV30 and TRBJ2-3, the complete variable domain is SQTIHQWPATLVQPVGSPLSLECTVEGTSNPNLYWYRQAAGRGLQLLFYSVGIGQISSEVPQNLSASRPQDRQFILSSKKLLLSDSGFYLCAWNRGISDTQYFGPGTRLTVL.

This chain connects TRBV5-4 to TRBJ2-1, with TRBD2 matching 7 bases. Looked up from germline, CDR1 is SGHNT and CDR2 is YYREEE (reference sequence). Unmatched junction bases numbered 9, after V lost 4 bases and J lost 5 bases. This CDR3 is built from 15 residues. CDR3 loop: CASSPGLADNNEQFF. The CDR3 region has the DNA TGTGCCAGCAGCCCCGGGCTAGCGGATAACAATGAGCAGTTCTTC.

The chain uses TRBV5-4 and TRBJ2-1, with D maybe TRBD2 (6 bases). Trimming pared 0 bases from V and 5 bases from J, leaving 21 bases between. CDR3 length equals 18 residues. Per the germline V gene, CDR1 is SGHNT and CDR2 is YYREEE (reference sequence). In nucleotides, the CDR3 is TGTGCCAGCAGCTTGGGATCAACCGGGGGTGGTCGAAACAATGAGCAGTTCTTC. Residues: CASSLGSTGGGRNNEQFF.